These 16 T cell receptor beta chains were all obtained from the same sample, sequenced in a study of T cell responses to AZD1222 COVID-19 vaccine. Profiled with immunoSEQ multiplex PCR; TCRdb holds only in-frame clones, not every one. Among approximately 120,000 clones listed, about 89% were seen once. Sequences were derived from peripheral blood, sampled 28 days after the second AZD1222 dose. Source of these receptors: an adult who received the AZD1222 COVID-19 vaccine.

This chain uses TRBV7-9 with TRBJ2-1; no clear D. Germline values: CDR1 SEHNR, CDR2 FQNEAQ (reference sequence). The CDR3 runs 14 residues. Deletions cut 10 bases from V and 3 bases from J, with 16 bases between. The CDR3 nucleotides are TGTGCCACCCCCATTGGCACAAACTACAATGAGCAGTTCTTC. Its protein is CATPIGTNYNEQFF.

The chain recombines TRBV14 with TRBJ1-6, with 7 bases fitting TRBD1. This CDR3 is built from 15 residues. The J segment lost 5 bases and the V segment lost 1 base, leaving 2 bases of the junction unmatched. The germline CDR1 and CDR2 sequences are SGHDN and FVKESK. The CDR3 DNA is TGTGCCAGCAGCCAAGGACAGGGTAATAATTCACCCCTCCACTTT. Protein sequence: CASSQGQGNNSPLHF.

J is TRBJ1-2 and V is TRBV5-6, with D hard to call. The CDR3 is 12 amino acids. Germline CDR1 and CDR2: SGHDT and YYEEEE. Trimming took off 5 bases at V and 8 bases at J, with 13 bases between the two ends. The CDR3 loop reads CASRKNLGGYTF. CDR3 bases: TGTGCCAGCAGGAAGAATCTTGGGGGCTACACCTTC.

The chain links TRBV5-1 to TRBJ1-6; perhaps TRBD1 as D (5 bases). This CDR3 has 15 residues. Per the germline V gene, CDR1 is SGHRS and CDR2 is YFSETQ. V was trimmed by 0 bases and J by 10 bases, leaving 14 bases between them. CDR3 sequence (DNA): TGCGCCAGCAGCTTGGGTGGGGGGGAAAGCTCACCCCTCCACTTT. Its translation is CASSLGGGESSPLHF.

The J gene is TRBJ2-3, the V gene TRBV6-2 or TRBV6-3, with D maybe TRBD2 (6 bases). V dropped 4 bases and J dropped 5 bases, with 16 bases sitting between them. This CDR3 contains 15 residues. Germline V gene data show CDR1 as MNHEY and CDR2 as SVGEGT. This CDR3 reads CASSSRDFAVDTQYF. Here the CDR3 DNA reads TGTGCCAGCAGTTCCCGGGACTTTGCGGTAGATACGCAGTATTTT.

CDR3: CAWSRQDEQYF. Here the CDR3 DNA reads TGTGCCTGGAGTCGACAGGACGAGCAGTACTTC. The V and J genes are TRBV30 and TRBJ2-7; D is possibly TRBD1 (6 bases). Germline CDR1 and CDR2: GTSNPN and SVGIG (reference sequence). CDR3 size: 11 residues. The V and J ends lost 2 bases and 5 bases respectively, with 7 bases between them.

The chain is built from TRBV6-2 or TRBV6-3 and TRBJ2-5; D is ambiguous. This CDR3 is built from 13 residues. CDR1 is MNHEY, CDR2 SVGEGT, per germline. Trimming shortened V by 6 bases and J by 6 bases, and 14 bases separated the two germline ends. The CDR3: CASSPLQPKTQYF. Here the CDR3 DNA reads TGTGCCAGCAGCCCGCTCCAACCCAAGACCCAGTACTTC.

V and J are TRBV11-3 and TRBJ1-1; D not resolved. V lost 4 bases to trimming and J lost 1 base, with 4 bases between them. Germline-derived CDR1 and CDR2 are SGHNT and YENEEA. The CDR3 has 12 residues. The chain's CDR3 is CASSSRNTEAFF. The CDR3 DNA follows: TGTGCCAGCAGCTCCCGGAACACTGAAGCTTTCTTT.

This chain uses TRBV13 with TRBJ2-6, with D tentatively TRBD1 or TRBD2 (5 bases each). The CDR3 runs to 17 residues. Trimming stripped 5 bases from V and 0 bases from J, with 14 bases between. CDR1 and CDR2 from the germline V gene are PRHDT and FYEKMQ (reference sequence). CDR3 sequence (DNA): TGTGCCAGCAGCCCACGGGACGGCGCCTCTGGGGCCAACGTCCTGACTTTC. It yields the protein CASSPRDGASGANVLTF. Full variable domain (remainder filled in from reference TRBV13 and TRBJ2-6): AAGVIQSPRHLIKEKRETATLKCYPIPRHDTVYWYQQGPGQDPQFLISFYEKMQSDKGSIPDRFSAQQFSDYHSELNMSSLELGDSALYFCASSPRDGASGANVLTFGAGSRLTVL.

This clone was detected only a few times. The rearrangement links TRBV7-2 to TRBJ2-5, with D possibly TRBD2 on 5 matching bases. CDR1 and CDR2 (germline): SGHTA, FQGNSA. Trimming removed 5 bases from V and 5 bases from J, with 18 bases in between. The CDR3 consists of 15 residues. The CDR3 loop is CASSPGEVTVETQYF. CDR3 nucleotide sequence: TGTGCCAGCAGCCCCGGGGAAGTTACGGTCGAGACCCAGTACTTC.

The rearrangement uses TRBV4-3 and TRBJ1-6; 10 nucleotides match TRBD1. The V gene's germline CDR1 is LGHNA and CDR2 YSLEER. The CDR3 has 15 residues. Trimming took 0 bases from V and 8 from J; bases not matched to a gene: 1. CDR3 DNA: TGCGCCAGCAGCCAAGACGACAGGGGGCATTCACCCCTCCACTTT. Translation gives CASSQDDRGHSPLHF.

J is TRBJ2-1 and V is TRBV15; the D gene is possibly TRBD2 (6 bases). This CDR3 has 15 amino acids. Germline values: CDR1 LNHNV, CDR2 YYDKDF (reference sequence). The V gene lost 0 bases and the J gene lost 0 bases, with 6 bases spanning the gap. The CDR3 region has the DNA TGTGCCACCAGCAGAGAACTAGCCTCCTACAATGAGCAGTTCTTC. This codes for CATSRELASYNEQFF.

This chain uses TRBV29-1 with TRBJ1-2; possible D gene TRBD1, 6 bases. With 0 bases removed from V and 5 bases from J, the gap between germline ends came to 10 bases. This CDR3 has 13 amino acids. From germline, CDR1 is SQVTM and CDR2 ANQGSEA. CDR3 sequence: CSVEDGTGYGYTF. The CDR3 bases are TGCAGCGTTGAAGATGGAACAGGGTATGGCTACACCTTC. Supplemented by reference TRBV29-1 and TRBJ1-2, the full variable domain reads SAVISQKPSRDICQRGTSLTIQCQVDSQVTMMFWYRQQPGQSLTLIATANQGSEATYESGFVIDKFPISRPNLTFSTLTVSNMSPEDSSIYLCSVEDGTGYGYTFGSGTRLTVV.

The chain combines TRBV10-3 with TRBJ2-2; tentatively, D is TRBD2 (5 bases). From germline, CDR1 is ENHRY and CDR2 SYGVKD. The CDR3 sequence is 14 residues long. The V end lost 6 bases, the J end lost 3 bases, and 11 bases lay between the germline ends. The CDR3 DNA follows: TGTGCCATCAGGAGGGCCCAAGACACCGGGGAGCTGTTTTTT. This codes for CAIRRAQDTGELFF.

The chain carries TRBV11-2 and TRBJ1-3; no clear D gene. Trimming shortened V by 5 bases and J by 2 bases, and 16 bases separated the two germline ends. Germline CDR1 reads SGHAT; CDR2 reads FQNNGV. The CDR3 extends over 16 amino acids. The DNA for the CDR3 is TGTGCCAGCAGCCCCAGCCCGAGGGATCCTGGAAACACCATATATTTT. Translated, it gives CASSPSPRDPGNTIYF.

V usage is TRBV28 and J usage is TRBJ2-7, with D perhaps TRBD2 (6 bases). Germline V lookup: CDR1 MDHEN, CDR2 SYDVKM. The CDR3 length is 15 residues. V was shortened by 4 bases and J by 6 bases, with 19 bases between the two germline ends. The CDR3 nucleotides read TGTGCCAGCAGTTCACAACAGGAGGGGACCGGCGAGCAGTACTTC. Its translation is CASSSQQEGTGEQYF.